The 19 T cell receptor beta chains reported below all come from one sample, sequenced in a study of CD8+ T cells in alopecia areata. Investigators isolated RNA and reverse transcribed it into cDNA to act as the sequencing template. The repertoire was sequenced with immunoSEQ multiplex PCR; TCRdb's copy has only in-frame clones and lacks some. This sample yields 110,000 to 150,000 clones, of which more than 85% are seen a single time; approximately 13% belongs to the top ten. Specified treatment: oral pan-JAK inhibitor, 5-10 mg twice daily. The specimen comprised CD8+ T cells sorted from blood, sampled at week 4, from a patient treated with tofacitinib. These receptor sequences come from a human donor with alopecia areata.

V is TRBV7-9 and J is TRBJ2-7, with D perhaps given as TRBD1 or TRBD2 (5 bases each). The CDR3 runs to 13 residues. V was pared by 4 bases and J by 2 bases, with 9 bases between. Germline assignment: CDR1 SEHNR and CDR2 FQNEAQ (reference sequence). This chain's CDR3 is CASSYGGTYEQYF. CDR3 sequence (DNA): TGTGCCAGCAGCTATGGGGGAACCTACGAGCAGTACTTC. Based on the CDR3 plus reference TRBV7-9 and TRBJ2-7, the full variable domain is DTGVSQNPRHKITKRGQNVTFRCDPISEHNRLYWYRQTLGQGPEFLTYFQNEAQLEKSRLLSDRFSAERPKGSFSTLEIQRTEQGDSAMYLCASSYGGTYEQYFGPGTRLTVT.

The V and J genes are TRBV30 and TRBJ2-1; 10 positions match TRBD2. This CDR3 is 15 amino acids long. Germline V gene lookup returns CDR1 GTSNPN and CDR2 SVGIG (reference sequence). The ends lost 1 base at V and 7 bases at J; junction bases unmatched: 7. DNA for the CDR3: TGTGCCTGGAGTGGGAGCGGGAGGGCCTGGAATGAGCAGTTCTTC. As protein: CAWSGSGRAWNEQFF.

This chain links TRBV6-5 with TRBJ1-1, with D unresolved. Germline lookup yields CDR1 MNHEY and CDR2 SVGAGI. This CDR3 has 15 amino acids. Trimming cost V 2 bases and J 4 bases, with 14 bases left between them. CDR3 residues: CASSYSVGSSTEAFF. CDR3 DNA sequence: TGTGCCAGCAGTTACAGTGTGGGATCTTCCACTGAAGCTTTCTTT.

This clone was counted a single time. J is TRBJ2-7 and V is TRBV7-6; possible D gene TRBD2, 7 bases. The V end lost 5 bases, the J end lost 3 bases, and 14 bases lay between the germline ends. The germline V gene has CDR1 SGHVS and CDR2 FNYEAQ. The CDR3 has 14 amino acids. The CDR3 bases are TGTGCCAGCAGCCCAGAGGGGGGGGGCTACGAGCAGTACTTC. Its translation: CASSPEGGGYEQYF.

The CDR3 sequence: CSVYRDGAYEQYF. The DNA for the CDR3 is TGCAGCGTATACCGGGACGGGGCCTACGAGCAGTACTTC. This chain connects TRBV29-1 to TRBJ2-7; TRBD1 or TRBD2 may be the D gene (5 bases each). The V end lost 6 bases, the J end lost 2 bases, and 14 bases lay between the germline ends. This CDR3 contains 13 residues. CDR1 and CDR2 (germline): SQVTM, ANQGSEA.

V usage is TRBV5-6 and J usage is TRBJ2-2, with D possibly TRBD1 on 6 matching bases. The CDR3 spans 14 residues. V lost 0 bases, J lost 6 bases, and 9 bases lay in between. Germline V gene data show CDR1 as SGHDT and CDR2 as YYEEEE. The CDR3 sequence is CASSLVTGPGELFF. The DNA for the CDR3 is TGTGCCAGCAGCTTGGTAACAGGGCCCGGGGAGCTGTTTTTT.

The J gene is TRBJ2-1, the V gene TRBV29-1; D is unresolved. The germline CDR1 and CDR2 sequences are SQVTM and ANQGSEA. V was pared by 3 bases and J by 3 bases, with 6 bases between. This CDR3 region has 12 residues. CDR3 region: CSVEPIYNEQFF. The CDR3 DNA follows: TGCAGCGTTGAGCCCATCTACAATGAGCAGTTCTTC.

This chain uses TRBV4-1 with TRBJ2-3, with TRBD1 identical over 9 bases. After removal of 3 bases from V and 3 bases from J, the junction contained 7 bases not matched to a gene. From germline, CDR1 is MGHRA and CDR2 YSYEKL. This CDR3 is 16 amino acids long. The CDR3 here is CASSHYRTGETDTQYF. CDR3 nucleotide sequence: TGCGCCAGCAGCCACTATCGGACAGGGGAGACAGATACGCAGTATTTT.

The chain uses TRBV7-8 and TRBJ1-5; D gene unclear. The germline V and J ends were trimmed by 1 base and 3 bases, with 7 bases remaining between them. The germline gives CDR1 SGHVS, CDR2 FQNEAQ. CDR3 length: 14 amino acids. CDR3 DNA sequence: TGTGCCAGCAGCTTAGAGAGACACAATCAGCCCCAGCATTTT. Protein product: CASSLERHNQPQHF. Drawing the rest from reference TRBV7-8 and TRBJ1-5, the complete variable domain is GAGVSQSPRYKVAKRGQDVALRCDPISGHVSLFWYQQALGQGPEFLTYFQNEAQLDKSGLPSDRFFAERPEGSVSTLKIQRTQQEDSAVYLCASSLERHNQPQHFGDGTRLSIL.

Many counts were recorded for this clone. The V and J genes are TRBV11-2 and TRBJ1-2; no clear D. The CDR3 is 17 residues long. V gave up 1 base and J gave up 8 bases, with 23 bases separating them. Germline-derived CDR1 and CDR2 are SGHAT and FQNNGV. The CDR3 DNA follows: TGTGCCAGCAGCTTAGCGCCGGGCAGCCAAGTTGCACGGGGCTACACCTTC. It yields the protein CASSLAPGSQVARGYTF.

The chain combines TRBV11-3 with TRBJ2-1, with TRBD2 matching 8 bases. The CDR3 covers 15 residues. Germline CDR1 and CDR2: SGHNT and YENEEA. Germline trimming cut 4 bases from V and 7 bases from J; bases unmatched to any gene: 9. The CDR3 nucleotides read TGTGCCAGCAGCTCCCCGGGGGGGGTAGGGAATGAGCAGTTCTTC. Its protein product is CASSSPGGVGNEQFF.

The V gene is TRBV19, the J gene TRBJ2-7; maybe TRBD1 (6 bases). The CDR3 covers 14 residues. V was pared by 0 bases and J by 2 bases, with 8 bases between. The germline gives CDR1 LNHDA, CDR2 SQIVND (reference sequence). CDR3: CASSIDQGTYEQYF. The CDR3 DNA reads as TGTGCCAGTAGTATAGACCAGGGGACCTACGAGCAGTACTTC.

This chain connects TRBV5-1 to TRBJ2-1, with D maybe TRBD1 (6 bases). From germline, CDR1 is SGHRS and CDR2 YFSETQ. V was cut by 1 base and J by 6 bases, with 8 bases left in between. The CDR3 is 13 residues long. The CDR3 DNA reads TGCGCCAGCAGCTTGACGACAGGCAATGAGCAGTTCTTC. As protein: CASSLTTGNEQFF.

The chain recombines TRBV5-1 with TRBJ2-7; D tentatively fits TRBD1 or TRBD2 (5 bases each). Germline values: CDR1 SGHRS, CDR2 YFSETQ. The CDR3 has 12 residues. V lost 0 bases and J lost 5, with 6 bases in between. CDR3 region: CASSLGGDEQYF. The CDR3 DNA sequence: TGCGCCAGCAGCTTGGGAGGGGACGAGCAGTACTTC.

This chain joins TRBV19 and TRBJ2-2; D gene unclear. Germline V gene lookup returns CDR1 LNHDA and CDR2 SQIVND (reference sequence). This CDR3 contains 14 residues. With 1 base removed from V and 3 bases from J, the gap between germline ends came to 6 bases. In DNA, the CDR3 is TGTGCCAGTAGTATAGTCACGGACACCGGGGAGCTGTTTTTT. Its translation: CASSIVTDTGELFF.

The chain links TRBV29-1 to TRBJ2-7, with TRBD1 matching 9 bases. Germline values: CDR1 SQVTM, CDR2 ANQGSEA. The trim removed 6 bases at V and 9 bases at J, leaving 6 bases unmatched. The CDR3 is 11 residues long. CDR3 sequence (DNA): TGCAGCGTAATGGGACAGGGCTCGCAGTACTTC. This codes for CSVMGQGSQYF.

This clone was seen a few times. The J gene is TRBJ2-7, the V gene TRBV30, with D unresolved. Per germline, CDR1 GTSNPN and CDR2 SVGIG (reference sequence). The CDR3 runs 13 residues. Trimming removed 5 bases from V and 2 bases from J, with 13 bases in between. The CDR3 sequence is CAWELNPPYEQYF. The CDR3, as DNA: TGTGCCTGGGAACTCAACCCTCCCTACGAGCAGTACTTC.

The chain recombines TRBV6-4 with TRBJ2-7; 7 bases map to TRBD1. J gave up 3 bases and V 2 bases, and 4 bases lay outside the gene matches. CDR1 MRHNA and CDR2 SNTAGT come from the germline V gene. The CDR3 length is 14 residues. DNA of the CDR3: TGTGCCAGCAGTGACCGGTCAGGGGGCTACGAGCAGTACTTC. This translates into CASSDRSGGYEQYF.

This clone appeared once. The chain joins TRBV19 to TRBJ2-1, with a possible D match to TRBD2 (6 bases). Germline V CDR1 and CDR2: LNHDA, SQIVND (reference sequence). The CDR3 runs 14 residues. The V end was cut by 8 bases, the J end by 5 bases, with 16 bases between. CDR3 DNA: TGTGCCAGTCAGCTAGCGAATATCCACAATGAGCAGTTCTTC. Translated: CASQLANIHNEQFF.